What follows is one TCR beta chain and its context. What it binds is not known. Sequencing used immunoSEQ multiplex PCR; TCRdb keeps in-frame clones, though not all of them. The table lists approximately 130,000 clones, 90% to 95% of them singletons, with 2.5% to 4% in the top ten. The data originate from a study of T cell responses to AZD1222 COVID-19 vaccine. Study-wide findings and caveats: Spike-specific TCR breadth and depth both grew after two AZD1222 doses. At baseline, just a handful of AZD1222 recipients tested seropositive.

The CDR3 sequence is 16 residues long. Trimming stripped 6 bases from V and 0 bases from J, with 15 bases between. Germline-derived CDR1 and CDR2 are MDHEN and SYDVKM. The material was peripheral blood, obtained on day 0 of AZD1222 vaccination. The chain links TRBV28 to TRBJ1-3, with no clear D. This sequence was found in an adult in good health. The CDR3, as DNA: TGTGCCAGCAGGTCAGAAACAAGGATCTCTGGAAACACCATATATTTT. This translates into CASRSETRISGNTIYF.